This TCR beta chain was sequenced in a study of cytomegalovirus exposure and HLA in healthy donors. V lost 6 bases and J 1 base, leaving 8 bases between the germline ends. Germline V gene sequence: CDR1 SGHRS, CDR2 YFSETQ. This CDR3 is built from 13 residues. A multiplex PCR was run with 60 Vbeta primers and 13 Jbeta primers. Generated by immunoSEQ multiplex PCR, the TCRdb table keeps only in-frame clones and is missing some. The sample has more than 100,000 clones, approximately 82% seen once. Source material: PBMCs. This TCR came from a man aged 40-55 years in good health and CMV-seronegative. This rearrangement joins TRBV5-1 to TRBJ2-1, with D possibly matching TRBD2 (6 bases). Here the CDR3 reads CASTRGSYNEQFF. CDR3 in DNA: TGCGCCAGCACCCGGGGGTCCTACAATGAGCAGTTCTTC.